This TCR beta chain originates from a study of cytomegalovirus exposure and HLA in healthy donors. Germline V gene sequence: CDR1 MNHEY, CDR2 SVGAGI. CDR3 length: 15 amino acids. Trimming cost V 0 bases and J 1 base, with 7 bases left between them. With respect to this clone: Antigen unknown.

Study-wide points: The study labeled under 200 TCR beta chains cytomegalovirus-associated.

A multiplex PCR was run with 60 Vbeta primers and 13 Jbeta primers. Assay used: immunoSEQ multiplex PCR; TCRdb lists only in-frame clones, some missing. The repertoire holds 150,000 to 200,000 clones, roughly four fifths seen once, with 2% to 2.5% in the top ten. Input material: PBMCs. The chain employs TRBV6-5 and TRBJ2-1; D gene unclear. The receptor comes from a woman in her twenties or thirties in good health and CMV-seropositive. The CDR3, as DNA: TGTGCCAGCAGTTACTCAGGAGCGTCCTACAATGAGCAGTTCTTC. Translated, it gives CASSYSGASYNEQFF.